The sequence of this T cell receptor beta chain was determined in a study of T cell responses to AZD1222 COVID-19 vaccine. Across the study: Pooled samples include second doses given at about 4 or 12 weeks.

This CDR3 is built from 15 residues. From germline, CDR1 is ENHRY and CDR2 SYGVKD. The V and J ends lost 2 bases and 5 bases respectively, with 12 bases between them. Clones were sequenced by immunoSEQ multiplex PCR, and TCRdb holds only the in-frame ones, with some missing. The table shows 200,000 or so clones, with about 94% occurring only once. Study results and limitations: Only a handful of people who got AZD1222 tested seropositive at baseline. Among vaccine-associated CD4 TCRs, coverage spanned spike, with dominance at 160-218 and 743-854. Donors in the cohort were predominantly white British and more often female, and clonal diversity was possibly underestimated.

About this clone: The target antigen is unknown.

The sequenced sample was peripheral blood, obtained on day 0 of AZD1222 vaccination. This chain connects TRBV10-3 to TRBJ1-4; D call uncertain. The sequence was collected from an adult in good health. The chain's CDR3 is CAISEEGLLNEKLFF. In nucleotides, the CDR3 is TGTGCCATCAGTGAGGAGGGTTTGTTAAATGAAAAACTGTTTTTT.